This T cell receptor beta chain comes out of a study of blood T cell repertoires in COVID-19. Study details: T cells, B-cell-depleted T cells, or PBMCs provided the cDNA or gDNA that served as material.

With V trimmed by 9 bases and J by 5 bases, 5 bases remained unmatched. CDR3 length: 13 amino acids. Germline V gives CDR1 SGHDT, CDR2 YYEEEE. TCRdb keeps only in-frame clones here, not all; method: immunoSEQ multiplex PCR. The table lists about 300,000 clones, 83% of them singletons, with 8.5% to 9.5% in the top ten. Material: peripheral blood. The chain employs TRBV5-6 and TRBJ2-5; 12 bases are shared with TRBD2. This TCR was recovered from a woman between 45 and 65 years old who had recovered from COVID-19. The CDR3 loop is CATRLAGVETQYF. As DNA, the CDR3 is TGTGCCACCCGACTAGCGGGAGTGGAGACCCAGTACTTC.